This T cell receptor (beta chain) originates from a study of T cell responses to AZD1222 COVID-19 vaccine. The CDR3 length is 14 residues. From germline, CDR1 is SNHLY and CDR2 FYNNEI. J was trimmed by 8 bases and V by 6 bases; bases with no gene match: 6. The data were produced by immunoSEQ multiplex PCR, yet TCRdb's version contains in-frame clones alone and is incomplete. The sample contains 80,000 to 95,000 clones, around nine tenths of which appear only once. It was second doses at about 4 or about 12 weeks that were pooled. This TCR came from an adult who received the AZD1222 COVID-19 vaccine. Sequencing was performed on peripheral blood, taken 28 days after the second AZD1222 dose. The chain couples TRBV2 to TRBJ1-4, with 10 bases lining up with TRBD1. Here the CDR3 reads CASSQTGGVEKLFF. In nucleotides, the CDR3 is TGTGCCAGCAGCCAGACAGGGGGCGTGGAAAAACTGTTTTTT.